The TCR beta chain described here comes from a study of CD8 T cells in ankylosing spondylitis. General observations from the study: Disease-linked clones were found to be CD8+ and relatively rare in peripheral blood. Disease-linked clones reportedly showed significant enrichment in matched ankylosing spondylitis synovial fluid. Ankylosing spondylitis blood appeared to be characterized by a TCR beta motif of roughly eight highly homologous variants.

The table lists this clonotype with many counts. Its cognate antigen is unknown. Making use of molecular barcodes, quantitative 5'-RACE generated TCR beta libraries. Each CDR3 protein gets one entry after TCRdb re-called the 5' RACE reads with MiXCR. The table includes 200,000 to 250,000 distinct CDR3 sequences, roughly 10% detected once. Sequencing used blood, either unsorted or a sorted T cell fraction (not recorded which). The clonotype originates from a male donor with ankylosing spondylitis or in good health (not recorded which).

For the CDR3, the DNA is TGCAGTGCTAGTGGGCGGACCTTCGCTGAAGCTTTCTTT. Its translation is CSASGRTFAEAFF. The chain couples TRBV20-1 to TRBJ1-1; D ambiguous. The length of the CDR3 is 13 residues. Germline-derived CDR1 and CDR2 are DFQATT and SNEGSKA (reference sequence). V gave up 3 bases and J gave up 6 bases, with 14 bases separating them.